Listed here are 22 T cell receptor beta chains from one sample, sequenced in a study of regulatory T cells in long-lasting Graves disease. As for time point: newly diagnosed GD, antithyroid drugs for less than 3 months. Following extraction of RNA from PBMCs, that RNA was used to make the TCR library. Sequencing libraries for TCR beta were prepared with iRepertoire HTBI primers and Arm-PCR of CDR3 regions. One entry per CDR3 protein, called by TCRdb with MiXCR from the multiplex PCR reads. The sample lists about 430,000 distinct CDR3 sequences; 15% were seen once. Another study also made use of these data, one on T cells in Graves' hyperthyroidism and ophthalmopathy.

Source: peripheral blood mononuclear cells (PBMCs), taken at new diagnosis, from a patient treated with antithyroid drugs. Receptor source: a woman aged 40-49 years with Graves disease.

This clonotype was detected a few times. The chain employs TRBV7-9 and TRBJ2-1; 7 bases agree with TRBD2. Germline V gene data show CDR1 as SEHNR and CDR2 as FQNEAQ (reference sequence). V lost 6 bases, J lost 0 bases, and 17 bases stayed unmatched. CDR3 length: 19 residues. The CDR3 here is CASRSPGTTEWDSYNEQFF. The CDR3, as DNA: TGTGCCAGCAGATCCCCCGGGACTACAGAATGGGACTCCTACAATGAGCAGTTCTTC.

As DNA, the CDR3 is TGTGCCAGCAGCGTAGCAACTTTCCAGAATGAGCAGTTCTTC. This codes for CASSVATFQNEQFF. This chain uses TRBV9 with TRBJ2-1; D gene ambiguous. V was shortened by 0 bases and J by 7 bases, with 11 bases between the two germline ends. Germline CDR1 reads SGDLS; CDR2 reads YYNGEE. CDR3 size: 14 residues.

There are many counts of this clonotype. J is TRBJ1-4 and V is TRBV7-9; the D is unclear. The V gene's germline CDR1 is SEHNR and CDR2 FQNEAQ (reference sequence). The CDR3 has 15 residues. The V and J ends lost 2 bases and 8 bases respectively, with 15 bases between them. The CDR3 protein is CASSLNSDRREKLFF. CDR3 DNA sequence: TGTGCCAGCAGCTTAAATTCGGACCGGCGGGAAAAACTGTTTTTT.

CDR3 sequence (DNA): TGTGCCAGCAGCCAAGGCTCTCTAGCGGGAGCTGAGACCCAGTACTTC. It codes for CASSQGSLAGAETQYF. V gene TRBV3-1 combines with J gene TRBJ2-5; 10 nucleotides agree with TRBD2. The V and J ends lost 1 base and 5 bases, in that order; junction bases with no gene match: 7. Per germline, CDR1 LGHDT and CDR2 YNNKEL (reference sequence). The CDR3 is 16 amino acids.

This chain uses TRBV4-3 with TRBJ2-1; D may match TRBD1 or TRBD2 (6 bases each). CDR1 LGHNA and CDR2 YSLEER come from the germline V gene. Between the trimmed V and J ends, which lost 4 bases and 8 bases, there was a span of 24 bases. The CDR3 extends over 17 amino acids. This CDR3 reads CASSPALMGGEAHEQFF. In nucleotides, the CDR3 is TGCGCCAGCAGCCCCGCCCTGATGGGGGGCGAGGCCCATGAGCAGTTCTTC.

This clonotype showed up many times. This rearrangement joins TRBV28 to TRBJ2-7, with TRBD2 as a possible D gene (5 bases). Germline V gives CDR1 MDHEN, CDR2 SYDVKM. The CDR3 totals 15 residues. Trimming removed 3 bases at V and 2 bases at J, with 14 bases between. The CDR3 region is CASSLGRERAYEQYF. CDR3 sequence (DNA): TGTGCCAGCAGTTTGGGGAGAGAGAGGGCCTACGAGCAGTACTTC.

This clonotype has ten or more counts. The chain links TRBV29-1 to TRBJ2-1, with 13 bases that match TRBD2. The CDR3 runs 15 residues. The germline gives CDR1 SQVTM, CDR2 ANQGSEA. Trimming at V came to 7 bases and at J to 0 bases, leaving 3 bases not matched to a gene. The CDR3 region has the DNA TGCAGCGCCGGACTAGCGGGAGACTCCTACAATGAGCAGTTCTTC. This translates into CSAGLAGDSYNEQFF.

This clonotype was detected only a few times. The CDR3 region is CSHRGMPQNEQFF. DNA of the CDR3: TGCAGCCACAGGGGGATGCCCCAGAATGAGCAGTTCTTC. The V gene is TRBV29-1, the J gene TRBJ2-1; 8 nucleotides line up with TRBD1. This CDR3 comprises 13 residues. Looked up from germline, CDR1 is SQVTM and CDR2 is ANQGSEA. V trimming: 8 bases; J trimming: 7 bases; junction bases outside the gene matches: 10.

The chain recombines TRBV7-8 with TRBJ2-4; possibly TRBD1 for D (6 bases). The CDR3 is 16 residues long. V gave up 4 bases and J gave up 0 bases, with 13 bases separating them. Germline assignment: CDR1 SGHVS and CDR2 FQNEAQ. The CDR3 spells CASSSRQALAKNIQYF. CDR3 bases: TGTGCCAGCAGCTCACGACAGGCCTTAGCCAAAAACATTCAGTACTTC.

V is TRBV24-1 and J is TRBJ2-5; 10 nucleotides align to TRBD1. This CDR3 is 17 amino acids long. Germline lookup yields CDR1 KGHDR and CDR2 SFDVKD. The V and J ends lost 5 bases and 2 bases, in that order; junction bases with no gene match: 10. CDR3 sequence (DNA): TGTGCCACCAGTGGGGGGGCAGGACAGGGGGATCAAGAGACCCAGTACTTC. Translation: CATSGGAGQGDQETQYF.

This clonotype occurred many times. The chain has TRBV6-5 and TRBJ2-2, with D maybe TRBD1 (6 bases). With 2 bases removed from V and 5 bases from J, the gap between germline ends came to 15 bases. Germline CDR1 reads MNHEY; CDR2 reads SVGAGI. CDR3 size: 16 residues. The DNA for the CDR3 is TGTGCCAGCAGTTACGAGATGGGGGCCTGGACCGGGGAGCTGTTTTTT. It translates to CASSYEMGAWTGELFF.

This clonotype was detected only a few times. The rearrangement uses TRBV24-1 and TRBJ1-2; no firm D call. The germline V gene has CDR1 KGHDR and CDR2 SFDVKD. V lost 3 bases to trimming and J lost 8 bases, with 12 bases between them. The CDR3 has 13 residues. The CDR3 DNA reads as TGTGCCACCAGTGATCAACGGGAGTCGGGCTACACCTTC. Translating gives CATSDQRESGYTF.

This clonotype was seen repeatedly, ten times or more. V usage is TRBV10-2 and J usage is TRBJ2-1, with TRBD2 matching over 9 bases. V shed 4 bases, J shed 14 bases, and the junction held 12 bases outside the gene matches. The CDR3 runs to 14 residues. From germline, CDR1 is WSHSY and CDR2 SAAADI. CDR3 loop: CASSVGGRAEGEFF. CDR3 DNA: TGCGCCAGCAGTGTAGGCGGGAGGGCAGAAGGGGAGTTCTTC.

This clonotype appeared many times. The gene calls are TRBV2 and TRBJ1-1; maybe TRBD1 (5 bases). Trimming removed 7 bases at V and 6 bases at J, with 15 bases between. Germline assignment: CDR1 SNHLY and CDR2 FYNNEI. This CDR3 is built from 13 residues. The CDR3: CASNGPQGAEAFF. The CDR3 nucleotides are TGTGCCAGCAATGGGCCCCAAGGGGCTGAAGCTTTCTTT.

This clonotype was counted many times. The V call is TRBV10-3, the J call TRBJ2-1; maybe TRBD2 (6 bases). Trimming took 8 bases from V and 4 from J, leaving 15 bases between them. Per germline, CDR1 ENHRY and CDR2 SYGVKD. This CDR3 region has 14 residues. The CDR3 loop reads CAIHDAGSYNEQFF. For the CDR3, the DNA is TGTGCCATCCATGACGCGGGATCTTACAATGAGCAGTTCTTC.

This clonotype has a count of ten or more. The gene calls are TRBV5-8 and TRBJ1-2; a possible D gene is TRBD1 (5 bases). The CDR3 extends over 15 amino acids. CDR1 is SGHTS, CDR2 YDEGEE, per germline. V lost 4 bases and J 6 bases, leaving 19 bases between the germline ends. The CDR3 loop reads CASSLWAGATDGYTF. In nucleotides, the CDR3 is TGTGCCAGCAGCCTGTGGGCCGGGGCTACTGATGGCTACACCTTC.

This clonotype was counted ten times or more. The chain combines TRBV30 with TRBJ1-1; D is undetermined. Looked up from germline, CDR1 is GTSNPN and CDR2 is SVGIG (reference sequence). Trimming took off 0 bases at V and 5 bases at J, with 13 bases between the two ends. The CDR3 is 14 residues long. The CDR3 sequence is CAWSVGFSQTEAFF. CDR3 bases: TGTGCCTGGAGTGTCGGTTTCAGTCAGACTGAAGCTTTCTTT. Using reference TRBV30 and TRBJ1-1 for the parts outside the CDR3, the full variable domain is SQTIHQWPATLVQPVGSPLSLECTVEGTSNPNLYWYRQAAGRGLQLLFYSVGIGQISSEVPQNLSASRPQDRQFILSSKKLLLSDSGFYLCAWSVGFSQTEAFFGQGTRLTVV.

This clonotype was observed many times. The rearrangement joins TRBV27 to TRBJ2-1; TRBD1 agrees at 7 bases. V lost 6 bases, J lost 2 bases, and 7 bases stayed unmatched. This CDR3 region has 15 residues. The germline CDR1 and CDR2 sequences are MNHEY and SMNVEV (reference sequence). CDR3 nucleotide sequence: TGTGCCAGCAGCCGAAGGGGGCTAACCTACAATGAGCAGTTCTTC. Translated: CASSRRGLTYNEQFF.

This clonotype showed up many times. The gene calls are TRBV7-9 and TRBJ2-1; 10 nucleotides agree with TRBD2. The CDR3 covers 15 residues. The V and J ends lost 6 bases and 3 bases, in that order; junction bases with no gene match: 5. Germline V gives CDR1 SEHNR, CDR2 FQNEAQ (reference sequence). The chain's CDR3 is CASRTRTSGYNEQFF. DNA for the CDR3: TGTGCCAGCAGGACAAGGACTAGCGGCTACAATGAGCAGTTCTTC.

This clonotype was picked up many times. The chain joins TRBV11-2 to TRBJ2-2, with D perhaps matching TRBD1 (6 bases). V lost 4 bases and J lost 6, with 9 bases in between. This CDR3 region has 13 residues. Germline-derived CDR1 and CDR2 are SGHAT and FQNNGV. The CDR3 is CASSYTGSGELFF. The CDR3 DNA reads TGTGCCAGCAGCTACACAGGGTCCGGGGAGCTGTTTTTT.

This clonotype was seen many times. V is TRBV7-2 and J is TRBJ2-2, with TRBD2 identical over 9 bases. Trimming removed 1 base from V and 5 bases from J; junction bases left unmatched: 2. This CDR3 has 15 residues. CDR1 is SGHTA, CDR2 FQGNSA, per germline. CDR3 coding DNA: TGTGCCAGCAGCTTAGGACTAGCGGCGACCGGGGAGCTGTTTTTT. It specifies CASSLGLAATGELFF.

V and J are TRBV5-1 and TRBJ2-7; no clear D. Per germline, CDR1 SGHRS and CDR2 YFSETQ. With 2 bases removed from V and 3 bases from J, the gap between germline ends came to 18 bases. CDR3 length: 16 residues. This chain's CDR3 is CASSFPLSLTLYEQYF. The CDR3 DNA reads as TGCGCCAGCAGCTTCCCCCTGAGCTTGACACTCTACGAGCAGTACTTC.